Each of the 21 T cell receptor beta chains below was sequenced from the same sample in a study of T cell changes during pregnancy in multiple sclerosis. The table came from immunoSEQ multiplex PCR; TCRdb's copy has only in-frame clones and leaves some out. The sample records 74,000 or so clones, around nine tenths being singletons. Source: CD4+ T cells from peripheral blood mononuclear cells, taken before pregnancy. The receptors were sampled from a female donor with multiple sclerosis, enrolled in a pregnancy study.

This chain links TRBV9 with TRBJ2-2; weak D call: TRBD2 (5 bases). V dropped 4 bases and J dropped 8 bases, with 12 bases sitting between them. This CDR3 region has 13 residues. Germline-derived CDR1 and CDR2 are SGDLS and YYNGEE. CDR3 coding DNA: TGTGCCAGCAGCCGCCGGGGTACGGGGGAGCTGTTTTTT. It specifies CASSRRGTGELFF.

V usage is TRBV6-4 and J usage is TRBJ2-5, with D maybe TRBD1 (5 bases). CDR3 size: 15 residues. Germline values: CDR1 MRHNA, CDR2 SNTAGT. V lost 1 base, J lost 5 bases, and 14 bases lay in between. CDR3 protein: CASSDFGQKGETQYF. For the CDR3, the DNA is TGTGCCAGCAGTGACTTCGGGCAAAAGGGGGAGACCCAGTACTTC.

The V and J genes are TRBV18 and TRBJ2-1; D possibly corresponds to TRBD2 (6 bases). Per germline, CDR1 KGHSH and CDR2 LQKENI. Trimming took off 6 bases at V and 8 bases at J, with 11 bases between the two ends. CDR3 length: 12 residues. The CDR3 protein is CASSSTSYEQFF. The CDR3 region has the DNA TGTGCCAGCTCCTCAACTAGCTATGAGCAGTTCTTC.

This clone was seen a single time. The gene calls are TRBV5-6 and TRBJ2-1; TRBD2 is a possible D gene (5 bases). The V end was cut by 5 bases, the J end by 6 bases, with 15 bases between. This CDR3 has 14 amino acids. CDR1 is SGHDT and CDR2 is YYEEEE in the germline V gene. The chain's CDR3 is CASRPALRGNEQFF. CDR3 nucleotides: TGTGCCAGCAGACCTGCGCTTCGGGGCAATGAGCAGTTCTTC.

The V gene is TRBV6-1, the J gene TRBJ2-1; 10 bases agree with TRBD1. The CDR3 totals 16 residues. From germline, CDR1 is MNHNS and CDR2 SASEGT. With 4 bases clipped from V and 1 base from J, the junction kept 4 bases outside the gene matches. The CDR3 reads CASSGLDRGSYNEQFF. Written as DNA, the CDR3 is TGTGCCAGCAGTGGACTGGACAGGGGGTCCTACAATGAGCAGTTCTTC.

The chain joins TRBV29-1 to TRBJ2-7; 7 positions agree with TRBD1. The CDR3 contains 14 residues. J was trimmed by 1 base and V by 2 bases; bases with no gene match: 5. CDR1 is SQVTM and CDR2 is ANQGSEA in the germline V gene. The CDR3 loop is CSVETGQTSYEQYF. The CDR3 nucleotides are TGCAGCGTTGAAACGGGACAGACTTCCTACGAGCAGTACTTC.

The gene calls are TRBV6-1 and TRBJ2-2; TRBD1 agrees at 11 bases. The CDR3 spans 15 residues. Unmatched junction bases numbered 5, after V lost 5 bases and J lost 6 bases. CDR1 is MNHNS and CDR2 is SASEGT in the germline V gene. The CDR3 DNA reads TGTGCCAGCAGTAGGGGACAGGGGGAGTCCGGGGAGCTGTTTTTT. Translation: CASSRGQGESGELFF.

This rearrangement joins TRBV5-4 to TRBJ2-4, with a tentative D call TRBD1 (6 bases). The length of the CDR3 is 15 residues. Germline lookup yields CDR1 SGHNT and CDR2 YYREEE (reference sequence). V lost 5 bases and J 0 bases, leaving 12 bases between the germline ends. Written as DNA, the CDR3 is TGTGCCAGCAGTACAGGGACACTAGCCAAAAACATTCAGTACTTC. Amino acids: CASSTGTLAKNIQYF.

The V gene is TRBV9, the J gene TRBJ2-7; possibly TRBD1 for D (5 bases). V was clipped by 4 bases and J by 9 bases, with 17 bases between them. Germline V lookup: CDR1 SGDLS, CDR2 YYNGEE. The CDR3 has 13 residues. The CDR3: CASSKGPPQGQYF. The CDR3 DNA follows: TGTGCCAGCAGCAAAGGACCCCCCCAGGGGCAGTACTTC.

The V call is TRBV6-1, the J call TRBJ1-1; TRBD1 matches 8 bases. Trimming cost V 5 bases and J 3 bases; bases outside gene matches: 5. The CDR3 length is 14 residues. CDR1 is MNHNS and CDR2 is SASEGT in the germline V gene. The CDR3: CASSMTGADTEAFF. CDR3 sequence (DNA): TGTGCCAGCAGTATGACAGGGGCTGACACTGAAGCTTTCTTT.

This clone appeared once. This chain links TRBV28 with TRBJ1-5; tentative D call: TRBD1 (5 bases). V was shortened by 6 bases and J by 0 bases, with 12 bases between the two germline ends. Germline V gives CDR1 MDHEN, CDR2 SYDVKM. The CDR3 length is 15 residues. CDR3 in amino acids: CASSEPGHSNQPQHF. DNA for the CDR3: TGTGCCAGCAGCGAGCCAGGGCATAGCAATCAGCCCCAGCATTTT.

This clone was seen once. The rearrangement uses TRBV9 and TRBJ2-3; D ambiguous. Trimming took 2 bases from V and 4 from J, leaving 11 bases between them. Per the germline V gene, CDR1 is SGDLS and CDR2 is YYNGEE. This CDR3 comprises 14 residues. The CDR3 coding sequence is TGTGCCAGCAGCGTCGACTCTAGGTCAGATACGCAGTATTTT. This gives the protein CASSVDSRSDTQYF.

This chain connects TRBV29-1 to TRBJ1-2, with 9 bases that match TRBD1. This CDR3 is built from 16 residues. V lost 6 bases and J lost 3; bases outside the gene matches: 14. Germline loops: CDR1 SQVTM, CDR2 ANQGSEA. CDR3 region: CSVRVQGASLYYGYTF. The CDR3 nucleotides are TGCAGCGTCAGGGTACAGGGGGCCTCCTTATACTATGGCTACACCTTC.

The V gene is TRBV7-3, the J gene TRBJ1-1; D is undetermined. This CDR3 comprises 13 residues. Germline CDR1 is SGHTA and CDR2 is FQGTGA. V lost 11 bases to trimming and J lost 4 bases, with 17 bases between them. The DNA for the CDR3 is TGTGCCTCTTCACAGAACCCAGTCACTGAAGCTTTCTTT. Its protein is CASSQNPVTEAFF.

The CDR3 region has the DNA TGTGCCAGCAGTGAAGGGGGGACATTCCCCTCCTACAATGAGCAGTTCTTC. The encoded protein is CASSEGGTFPSYNEQFF. V usage is TRBV6-1 and J usage is TRBJ2-1, with D possibly TRBD1 on 6 matching bases. The CDR3 covers 17 residues. The germline CDR1 and CDR2 sequences are MNHNS and SASEGT. V was trimmed by 1 base and J by 0 bases, leaving 13 bases between them.

The chain recombines TRBV6-1 with TRBJ1-1; D might be TRBD1 (5 bases). The V end lost 6 bases, the J end lost 0 bases, and 11 bases lay between the germline ends. Germline CDR1 reads MNHNS; CDR2 reads SASEGT. CDR3 length: 14 amino acids. CDR3 residues: CASSALTVNTEAFF. DNA of the CDR3: TGTGCCAGCAGCGCTTTGACAGTGAACACTGAAGCTTTCTTT.

The J gene is TRBJ2-3, the V gene TRBV19; the match to TRBD2 covers 15 bases. The germline gives CDR1 LNHDA, CDR2 SQIVND (reference sequence). The junction had 11 bases not matched to a gene; V was cut back by 6 bases and J by 4 bases. The CDR3 sequence is 18 residues long. The CDR3, as DNA: TGTGCCAGTAGCCCCCTGAGGACTAGCGGGAGGGCCCCAGATACGCAGTATTTT. This codes for CASSPLRTSGRAPDTQYF.

The V call is TRBV11-2, the J call TRBJ2-7; 12 bases match TRBD1. The V gene end was trimmed by 3 bases and the J gene end by 7 bases; junction bases not matched to a gene: 7. This CDR3 is built from 15 residues. Germline V gives CDR1 SGHAT, CDR2 FQNNGV. For the CDR3, the DNA is TGTGCCAGCAGCTTCTCGGGACAGGGGGCGAAGGAGCAGTACTTC. Its translation is CASSFSGQGAKEQYF.

The chain links TRBV28 to TRBJ1-4; 8 bases are shared with TRBD1. Germline lookup yields CDR1 MDHEN and CDR2 SYDVKM. The length of the CDR3 is 13 residues. The ends lost 8 bases at V and 8 bases at J; junction bases unmatched: 7. The CDR3 here is CASLGQVEEKLFF. CDR3 coding DNA: TGTGCCAGCTTGGGACAGGTGGAGGAAAAACTGTTTTTT.

The genes are TRBV7-2 and TRBJ2-2; 8 nucleotides agree with TRBD2. With 4 bases clipped from V and 1 base from J, the junction kept 5 bases outside the gene matches. Per germline, CDR1 SGHTA and CDR2 FQGNSA. This CDR3 has 16 amino acids. CDR3 nucleotide sequence: TGTGCCAGCAGCTCACGGGGGGGCGGGAACACCGGGGAGCTGTTTTTT. Translated: CASSSRGGGNTGELFF.

In its sample, this clone was seen once. The chain recombines TRBV19 with TRBJ1-5; a possible D gene is TRBD1 (5 bases). V gave up 0 bases and J gave up 3 bases, with 9 bases separating them. CDR3 length equals 15 residues. Germline CDR1 is LNHDA and CDR2 is SQIVND (reference sequence). Here the CDR3 reads CASSIDRQSNQPQHF. The DNA of the CDR3 is TGTGCCAGTAGTATAGACCGACAGTCCAATCAGCCCCAGCATTTT.